This is a list of T cell receptor beta chains from one sample in a study of blood T cells in healthy people across ages. TCRdb reprocessed the 5' RACE reads with MiXCR, giving one entry per CDR3 protein. There are around 800,000 distinct CDR3 sequences in the sample; roughly 60% occur only once, and roughly a quarter lies in the top ten. Sequenced: blood. These receptors were taken from a man aged 30-40 years in good health. CDR3s include the opening cysteine and the closing phenylalanine or tryptophan. A D gene is named only where the DNA matches it firmly. Where a row states a size, it is once, few, many or the class of an expanded clone; other rows omit it.

V,size,D,J,CDR3,DNA
TRBV3-1,-,TRBD1,TRBJ1-1,CASSYKPGRGITEAFF,TGTGCCAGCAGCTACAAGCCTGGCAGGGGGATCACTGAAGCTTTCTTT
TRBV20-1,-,-,TRBJ2-1,CSAFSPGRGSNEQFF,TGCAGTGCCTTCTCACCCGGCAGGGGATCAAATGAGCAGTTCTTC
TRBV4-2,few,-,TRBJ2-5,CASSQGLRETQYF,TGTGCCAGCAGCCAAGGACTGAGAGAGACCCAGTACTTC
TRBV30,once,-,TRBJ1-2,CARQAYYGYTF,TGTGCCCGACAGGCTTACTATGGCTACACCTTC
TRBV3-1,few,TRBD1,TRBJ1-2,CASSQGRQGYGYTF,TGTGCCAGCAGCCAAGGTCGACAGGGCTATGGCTACACCTTC
TRBV7-2,-,TRBD2,TRBJ2-3,CASSLASGGAVGTQYF,TGTGCCAGCAGCTTAGCTAGCGGGGGGGCGGTCGGTACGCAGTATTTT
TRBV6-2/TRBV6-3,-,-,TRBJ1-2,CASSPGQPLGYTF,TGTGCCAGCAGCCCCGGACAGCCTCTGGGCTACACCTTC
TRBV7-2,-,-,TRBJ2-1,CASSLDRGLGYNERFF,TGTGCCAGCAGCTTAGATCGGGGGCTAGGCTACAATGAGCGGTTCTTC
TRBV25-1,once,-,TRBJ1-5,CASSGGALSNQPQHF,TGTGCCAGCAGTGGAGGGGCCCTTTCCAATCAGCCCCAGCATTTT
TRBV3-1,-,-,TRBJ2-2,CASSQEGGVNTGELFF,TGTGCCAGCAGCCAAGAAGGGGGGGTGAACACCGGGGAGCTGTTTTTT
TRBV4-2,-,-,TRBJ2-3,CASSQDGFTDTQYF,TGTGCCAGCAGCCAAGATGGGTTCACAGATACGCAGTATTTT
TRBV4-2,-,-,TRBJ1-1,CASSQRPKNTEAFF,TGTGCCAGCAGCCAGAGGCCGAAGAACACTGAAGCTTTCTTT
TRBV10-3,few,-,TRBJ2-5,CAISPGTDGETQYF,TGTGCCATCAGCCCCGGGACGGACGGGGAGACCCAGTACTTC
TRBV29-1,few,TRBD1,TRBJ1-2,CSGQGAEGYTF,TGCAGCGGACAGGGGGCAGAAGGCTACACCTTC
TRBV5-5,-,-,TRBJ2-1,CATSATGLNEQFF,TGTGCCACCTCGGCCACTGGTCTAAATGAGCAGTTCTTC
TRBV5-1,-,-,TRBJ2-7,CASRFEGPLGEKYF,TGCGCCAGCAGATTTGAAGGTCCCCTTGGGGAGAAGTACTTC
TRBV7-2,-,-,TRBJ1-2,CASSPGGHNYGYTF,TGTGCCAGCAGCCCGGGAGGGCACAACTATGGCTACACCTTC
TRBV6-5,-,-,TRBJ2-4,CASSYSRGYRDKNIQYF,TGTGCCAGCAGTTACTCGAGAGGTTACAGGGACAAAAACATTCAGTACTTC
TRBV6-5,once,-,TRBJ2-3,CASGYSVTGNGDTDTQYF,TGTGCCAGCGGTTACTCGGTAACGGGTAATGGAGACACAGATACGCAGTATTTT
TRBV29-1,few,-,TRBJ2-5,CSVRLSGETQYF,TGCAGCGTTCGCTTAAGCGGGGAGACCCAGTACTTC
TRBV29-1,-,-,TRBJ2-7,CSVGSYSDEQYF,TGCAGCGTTGGCTCGTATTCCGACGAGCAGTACTTC
TRBV2,few,-,TRBJ2-7,CASWYDIGNEQYF,TGTGCCAGCTGGTATGACATAGGGAACGAGCAGTACTTC
TRBV9,-,-,TRBJ2-3,CASSADTGEFRDTQYF,TGTGCCAGCAGCGCGGACACGGGGGAATTCAGGGATACGCAGTATTTT
TRBV5-1,-,-,TRBJ2-1,CASSQGAGSYEQFF,TGCGCCAGCAGCCAAGGCGCAGGATCCTACGAGCAGTTCTTC
TRBV6-5,-,-,TRBJ2-1,CASSYGTLEQFF,TGTGCCAGCAGTTACGGGACTCTTGAGCAGTTCTTC
TRBV4-2,-,-,TRBJ2-6,CASTQGSQRGANVLTF,TGTGCCAGCACCCAAGGGTCGCAAAGGGGGGCCAACGTCCTGACTTTC
TRBV13,few,TRBD1,TRBJ2-7,CASSFTGGLREQYF,TGTGCCAGCAGCTTCACAGGGGGCTTGCGAGAGCAGTACTTC